The 6 T cell receptor beta chains reported below all come from one sample, sequenced in a study of breast tumors, draining lymph nodes, adjacent tissues. TCRdb reanalysed the multiplex PCR reads using MiXCR and keeps one entry per CDR3 protein. The sample comprises approximately 37,000 distinct CDR3 sequences, roughly 36% of which are singletons, and approximately 11% rests with the top ten. Sequenced sample: breast tumor tissue. The receptors originated from a female donor with breast cancer. Some clones in this sample may be carry-over from other donors' samples.

Comments on this clonotype: It is likely a read error, because the conserved phenylalanine at the end of the CDR3 is missing. The DNA is left out, because the CDR3 cannot be placed on it with certainty; the CDR3 is given as TCRdb lists it. The genes are TRBV11-3 and TRBJ2-7; the table's D call, TRBD1, was not checked against the DNA. The CDR3 comprises 8 residues, both ends counted. The germline CDR1 and CDR2 sequences are SGHNT and YENEEA. The CDR3 here is CASSVPGQ.

Notes on this clonotype: A clone one base away is much larger, so this may be a read error. The genes are TRBV6-4 and TRBJ2-7; TRBD2 aligns across 13 bases. J was trimmed by 1 base and V by 0 bases; bases with no gene match: 0. CDR1 is MRHNA and CDR2 is SNTAGT in the germline V gene. The CDR3 runs to 16 residues. In DNA, the CDR3 is TGTGCCAGCAGTGACTCGACTAGCGGGAGGTCCTACGAGCAGTACTTC. This codes for CASSDSTSGRSYEQYF.

This chain links TRBV30 with TRBJ2-3; 8 bases agree with TRBD2. The CDR3 consists of 13 residues. V lost 1 base and J lost 6; bases outside the gene matches: 3. The germline CDR1 and CDR2 sequences are GTSNPN and SVGIG (reference sequence). DNA of the CDR3: TGTGCCTGGAGTGGCCCGGGAGGGGATACGCAGTATTTT. This gives the protein CAWSGPGGDTQYF.

Ten or more counts support this clonotype. The rearrangement joins TRBV28 to TRBJ2-7; 16 bases are shared with TRBD2. The CDR3 covers 15 residues. V trimming: 6 bases; J trimming: 7 bases; junction bases outside the gene matches: 6. Germline lookup yields CDR1 MDHEN and CDR2 SYDVKM. The CDR3 protein is CASSAGLAGGLEQYF. For the CDR3, the DNA is TGTGCCAGCAGCGCGGGACTAGCGGGAGGGTTGGAGCAGTACTTC.

There are many counts of this clonotype. The CDR3 bases are TGTGCCAGCAGTTCTAACTCGGGACAGGGGCTATCGAACTATGGCTACACCTTC. Translation: CASSSNSGQGLSNYGYTF. The V call is TRBV12-3 or TRBV12-4, the J call TRBJ1-2; TRBD1 matches at 10 bases. The CDR3 is 18 residues long. With 4 bases clipped from V and 2 bases from J, the junction kept 13 bases outside the gene matches.

A single count supports this clonotype. It is likely a read error, because the conserved phenylalanine at the end of the CDR3 is missing. The J gene is TRBJ1-6, the V gene TRBV2; D may be TRBD1 (6 bases). The CDR3 is 16 residues long. Per germline, CDR1 SNHLY and CDR2 FYNNEI. Here the CDR3 DNA reads TGTGCTACGCAGATACGAGGGGGTAGGGATAATTCACCCCTCCACTCT. Its translation: CATQIRGGRDNSPLHS.